The 7 T cell receptor beta chains listed next were all sequenced from one sample in a study of T cell repertoires in aging, cancer and after chemotherapy. The template was genomic DNA from peripheral blood, not RNA. Multiplex touch-down PCR with TRB-A/B primers amplified rearranged V-D-J TRB sequences. TCRdb fed the multiplex PCR reads into MiXCR, producing one record per CDR3 protein. This sample has about 12,000 distinct CDR3 sequences; around 30% occur once, and the top ten carry approximately 9.3%. The sequenced sample was blood. The receptors here all came from a human donor with a blood cancer.

In the case of this clonotype: A much larger clone lies one base from this, so it may be a read error. The rearrangement joins TRBV19 to TRBJ1-1; D is unresolved. The germline V and J ends were trimmed by 7 bases and 1 base, with 10 bases remaining between them. Germline V gene data show CDR1 as LNHDA and CDR2 as SQIVND (reference sequence). CDR3 length: 13 amino acids. The chain's CDR3 is CASTPGTNTEAFF. The CDR3 DNA sequence: TGTGCCAGTACCCCCGGAACGAACACTGAAGCTTTCTTT.

This clonotype showed up just a few times. This CDR3 reads CASSRSGGQGYTEAFF. Here the CDR3 DNA reads TGTGCCAGCTCGCGATCAGGGGGGCAGGGTTACACTGAAGCTTTCTTT. The gene calls are TRBV18 and TRBJ1-1, with 7 bases aligning to TRBD1. This CDR3 has 16 amino acids. The germline CDR1 and CDR2 sequences are KGHSH and LQKENI. The junction had 13 bases not matched to a gene; V was cut back by 6 bases and J by 3 bases. Together with reference TRBV18 and TRBJ1-1, the CDR3 gives the full variable domain: NAGVMQNPRHLVRRRGQEARLRCSPMKGHSHVYWYRQLPEEGLKFMVYLQKENIIDESGMPKERFSAEFPKEGPSILRIQQVVRGDSAAYFCASSRSGGQGYTEAFFGQGTRLTVV.

This clonotype was counted ten times or more. The gene calls are TRBV18 and TRBJ2-1; 15 bases are a match to TRBD2. Germline V gene data show CDR1 as KGHSH and CDR2 as LQKENI. J lost 0 bases, V lost 3 bases, and 6 bases had no gene match. CDR3 length: 19 residues. CDR3 loop: CASSPGLAGGISSYNEQFF. CDR3 coding DNA: TGTGCCAGCTCACCGGGACTAGCGGGGGGAATTAGCTCCTACAATGAGCAGTTCTTC.

For this clonotype: A much more abundant neighbour one base away suggests this may be a read error. The chain has TRBV19 and TRBJ1-4; D remains unclear. This CDR3 comprises 14 residues. Germline CDR1 and CDR2: LNHDA and SQIVND (reference sequence). Here the CDR3 DNA reads TGTGCCAGTAGTAGGCGGGAGCCTAATAAAAAACTGTTTTTT. This codes for CASSRREPNKKLFF.

By sample share, this clonotype is medium-sized (0.01 to 0.1%). The rearrangement links TRBV27 to TRBJ2-5, with 11 bases lining up with TRBD2. Germline V gives CDR1 MNHEY, CDR2 SMNVEV (reference sequence). The CDR3 has 19 amino acids. The ends lost 5 bases at V and 5 bases at J; junction bases unmatched: 19. The CDR3 DNA follows: TGTGCCAGCAGTCCGCCAGGGGTAGCGGGAGGGCCGCGGTGGGAGACCCAGTACTTC. Translated, it gives CASSPPGVAGGPRWETQYF.

By share, this clonotype counts as medium-sized (0.01 to 0.1%). The chain employs TRBV6-5 and TRBJ2-1; 8 bases agree with TRBD2. The CDR3 covers 17 residues. The germline gives CDR1 MNHEY, CDR2 SVGAGI. Germline trimming cut 2 bases from V and 8 bases from J; bases unmatched to any gene: 14. The CDR3 protein is CASSYPSGSRNVDEQFF. The CDR3 region has the DNA TGTGCCAGCAGTTACCCCAGCGGGAGTCGGAACGTGGATGAGCAGTTCTTC.

CDR3 amino acids: CASSDPAGRETSLETQYF. Here the CDR3 DNA reads TGTGCCAGCAGCGACCCGGCGGGTCGGGAGACCAGTTTAGAGACCCAGTACTTC. The gene calls are TRBV5-4 and TRBJ2-5; D possibly corresponds to TRBD2 (6 bases). This CDR3 is built from 18 residues. Trimming removed 4 bases at V and 4 bases at J, with 26 bases between. The germline V gene encodes CDR1 SGHNT and CDR2 YYREEE (reference sequence).